This paragraph covers one T cell receptor beta chain sequence. The antigen is unknown. The CDR3 is 16 residues long. The trim removed 4 bases at V and 4 bases at J, leaving 4 bases unmatched. Germline values: CDR1 SGHAT, CDR2 FQNNGV. This specimen belongs to a study of T cells in Graves' hyperthyroidism and ophthalmopathy. Whole-study results and caveats: Ophthalmopathy was model-predicted a median approximately 6.9 months pre-onset. Also found in blood were most expanded thyroid clonotypes above 0.001.

Authors of the study amplified TCR beta CDR3 regions from RNA transcripts. The HTBI set primed first-round TCR CDR3 RT-PCR. MiXCR, run by TCRdb on the multiplex PCR reads, gives a single entry per CDR3 protein. The sample yields about 400,000 distinct CDR3 sequences, 14% to 15% seen once. Individuals with ophthalmopathy presented a Clinical Activity Score of at least 3, a NOSPECS grade of at least 4 and a duration under 3 months. Each diagnosis drew on symptoms, thyroxine, TRAb, thyroid ultrasound and orbital computed tomography findings. The clonotype comes from a man aged 18 to 30 with Graves' ophthalmopathy. Sequenced sample: blood. The chain joins TRBV11-2 to TRBJ2-5; 15 nucleotides match TRBD2. The CDR3 DNA reads TGTGCCAGCAGCTGGACTAGCGGGGGGGCTGGAGAGACCCAGTACTTC. Translated: CASSWTSGGAGETQYF.